This TCR beta chain was recorded in a study of graft-versus-host responses after intestinal transplantation. The overall study: Recipients across the board were started on anti-thymocyte globulin induction, then kept on tacrolimus and steroids for about 3 years.

To note about this clone: What it recognizes is unknown.

Study-wide results and caveats: Recipient marrow contained GvH clones, some of which appeared first in ileum or blood. Individuals carrying graft-donor T cell macrochimerism showed high graft-versus-host to host-versus-graft clonal ratios in allografts.

Clones were sequenced by immunoSEQ multiplex PCR, and TCRdb holds only the in-frame ones, with some missing. The table shows some 48,000 clones, with approximately 95% occurring only once. The source of this sequence is a human donor who was the organ donor for an intestinal transplant. The sample here was unstimulated CD8+ T cells sorted from spleen or lymph node cells, taken before transplant.

CDR3 loop: CASSLGGTDTQYF. CDR3 nucleotides: TGTGCCAGCAGCTTAGGGGGAACAGATACGCAGTATTTT. The J gene is TRBJ2-3, the V gene TRBV13; D remains unclear. The CDR3 loop spans 13 amino acids. V lost 0 bases to trimming and J lost 3 bases, with 4 bases between them. Germline V gene sequence: CDR1 PRHDT, CDR2 FYEKMQ (reference sequence).